This entry describes one TCR beta chain. This clone has a handful of counts. Its antigen has not been determined. No per-base quality is available; no much larger clone lies one base away. TCRbeta CDR3 regions were amplified from genomic DNA by means of the immunoSEQ Assay, a bias-controlled multiplex PCR. From the authors' description of their analysis: Nucleated cell counts per sample were estimated from amplification of reference gene primers within the assay. To quantify the absolute abundance of each unique TCRbeta CDR3 rearrangement, sequence reads were collapsed and filtered. For each sample, productive Simpson clonality was calculated as the square root of Simpson's diversity index across productive rearrangements. Sourced from immuneACCESS, this table was stored by TCRdb with only in-frame sequences that have V and J called. A share of the clones is absent; for the studies checked, an unresolved V gene accounts for under half, and the remainder has no known explanation. V and J calls and clone size follow that table, whereas D and trimming were derived from the DNA. Here the sample has 120,000 to 150,000 clones; over 65% occur a single time. Roughly 15% of the sample belongs to the ten largest clones.

The sample belongs to a study of blood T cell repertoires in COVID-19 (dated by TCRdb to 2020 to 2021). About the full investigation: Collaborator samples came from the United States, Italy and Spain and covered acute and convalescent phases of COVID-19. The prospective study material was composed of cDNA or gDNA derived from T cells, B-cell-depleted T cells, or PBMCs. The dataset comprised deeply sampled blood TCRbeta repertoires from subjects exposed to, actively infected with, or recovered from COVID-19. A freely available public database, intended as a resource for researchers studying the immune response to SARS-CoV-2, is where the repertoires were released. The samples were drawn from two sources: the first 160 participants of the ongoing ImmuneRACE study, and 1,254 subjects contributed by 6 global collaborators. Sample metadata almost always included a de-identified subject ID, COVID-19 status, age in years and sex. Where available, HLA class I and class II types were obtained from metadata supplied by the sample provider rather than from assay-based typing.

Collaborating institutions collected whole blood in K2EDTA tubes following their own protocols. Collaborator samples were shipped for TCRbeta analysis as frozen whole blood, isolated PBMCs, or DNA extracted from either sample type. The germline V gene specifies KGHDR as CDR1 and SFDVKD as CDR2. Counted from cysteine to phenylalanine, this CDR3 has 14 amino acids. The retained sequence is limited to the CDR3, 42 bases, with the frame set at the first base. V lost 3 bases and J lost 6 bases; the stretch between them is 13 bases long. What the work shows at the level of the full study, not this receptor alone: Clinical and demographic metadata were provided uncurated, with the amount varying by source and participant.

The rearrangement combines TRBV24-1 with TRBJ1-2; confidence is insufficient to name the D gene. Sequences were obtained from peripheral blood. This TCR derives from a man aged 50 to 60 with acute or convalescent COVID-19. The DNA sequence reads TGTGCCACCAGTGATGGTACAGAACGGAATGGCTACACCTTC. This encodes CATSDGTERNGYTF.